The 20 T cell receptor beta chains reported below all come from one sample, sequenced in a study of blood T cell repertoires in COVID-19. Data came from immunoSEQ multiplex PCR; TCRdb stores just in-frame clones and leaves some out. Among under 200,000 clones listed, about 85% were seen once. Sequencing input: peripheral blood. These receptors originate from a man in his sixties with active or convalescent COVID-19.

The genes are TRBV18 and TRBJ2-5; D may be TRBD1 (5 bases). In germline, CDR1 is KGHSH, CDR2 LQKENI. The ends were cut back, 2 bases at V and 3 bases at J, with 10 bases in the middle. The CDR3 is 14 amino acids. CDR3 region: CASSPIRAEETQYF. For the CDR3, the DNA is TGTGCCAGCTCACCAATCAGGGCGGAAGAGACCCAGTACTTC. Filled out from reference TRBV18 and TRBJ2-5, the complete variable domain reads NAGVMQNPRHLVRRRGQEARLRCSPMKGHSHVYWYRQLPEEGLKFMVYLQKENIIDESGMPKERFSAEFPKEGPSILRIQQVVRGDSAAYFCASSPIRAEETQYFGPGTRLLVL.

This chain joins TRBV4-1 and TRBJ1-2; D might be TRBD1 (6 bases). The V gene lost 0 bases and the J gene lost 3 bases, with 17 bases spanning the gap. This CDR3 is built from 17 residues. CDR1 MGHRA and CDR2 YSYEKL come from the germline V gene. The CDR3 spells CASSQDPSEGGDYGYTF. In DNA, the CDR3 is TGCGCCAGCAGCCAAGATCCCTCGGAGGGGGGGGACTATGGCTACACCTTC.

The chain uses TRBV15 and TRBJ2-1; a possible D gene is TRBD2 (5 bases). V was trimmed by 0 bases and J by 3 bases, leaving 6 bases between them. CDR1 and CDR2 (germline): LNHNV, YYDKDF (reference sequence). The CDR3 consists of 14 residues. This CDR3 reads CATSRDRDYNEQFF. The CDR3 DNA reads as TGTGCCACCAGCAGAGACCGGGACTACAATGAGCAGTTCTTC.

This chain joins TRBV5-1 and TRBJ1-2, with D perhaps TRBD1 (5 bases). The CDR3 runs 15 residues. Germline CDR1 SGHRS, CDR2 YFSETQ. Deletions cut 0 bases from V and 7 bases from J, with 16 bases between. In DNA, the CDR3 is TGCGCCAGCAGCTTGGGGGGCAATCGGGCCAGTGGCTACACCTTC. Its protein is CASSLGGNRASGYTF.

This clone was recorded only once. This sequence joins TRBV2 and TRBJ1-1; D not certain. CDR1 is SNHLY and CDR2 is FYNNEI in the germline V gene. The CDR3 spans 11 residues. V was pared by 6 bases and J by 4 bases, with 6 bases between. The CDR3 protein is CASRRGTEAFF. The CDR3 DNA follows: TGTGCCAGCAGACGGGGCACTGAAGCTTTCTTT.

This chain connects TRBV10-1 to TRBJ1-2; TRBD1 agrees at 8 bases. The CDR3 has 14 amino acids. V was clipped by 9 bases and J by 3 bases; unmatched bases: 9. Germline V gene sequence: CDR1 WNHNN, CDR2 SYGVQD (reference sequence). The CDR3 loop reads CASCLLDRDYGYTF. In nucleotides, the CDR3 is TGCGCCAGTTGCCTCCTGGACAGGGACTATGGCTACACCTTC.

The rearrangement joins TRBV7-3 to TRBJ1-1; 8 bases map to TRBD1. The length of the CDR3 is 17 residues. Germline V CDR1 and CDR2: SGHTA, FQGTGA. Germline trimming cut 1 base from V and 0 bases from J; bases unmatched to any gene: 7. DNA for the CDR3: TGTGCCAGCAGCTTAAGGCAGGGGGCGAGACTGAACACTGAAGCTTTCTTT. It yields the protein CASSLRQGARLNTEAFF.

The chain has TRBV1 and TRBJ1-2. TRBV1 is a documented pseudogene. The length of the CDR3 is 14 residues. The CDR3 here is CTRGTDGAHYGYTF. The CDR3 region has the DNA TGCACCCGGGGGACGGATGGTGCGCACTATGGCTACACCTTC.

In nucleotides, the CDR3 is TGTGCCAGTACGGGGGGCAGGCTTCAGCAGGGCTACACCTTC. It is translated as CASTGGRLQQGYTF. This chain uses TRBV19 with TRBJ1-2, with D possibly being TRBD1 (6 bases). Looked up from germline, CDR1 is LNHDA and CDR2 is SQIVND (reference sequence). The CDR3 covers 14 residues. Trimming took 7 bases from V and 8 from J, leaving 20 bases between them.

This chain uses TRBV5-4 with TRBJ1-2; D might be TRBD1 (5 bases). In germline, CDR1 is SGHNT, CDR2 YYREEE (reference sequence). The CDR3 is 15 residues long. The ends were cut back, 0 bases at V and 2 bases at J, with 11 bases in the middle. CDR3 sequence: CASSLAGGYNYGYTF. The DNA for the CDR3 is TGTGCCAGCAGCTTGGCCGGGGGGTACAACTATGGCTACACCTTC.

With respect to this clone: This specimen includes other DNA sequences encoding the same CDR3. CDR3 sequence: CASSLGGEQYF. CDR3 in DNA: TGTGCCAGCAGTTTGGGGGGAGAGCAGTACTTC. This rearrangement joins TRBV27 to TRBJ2-7, with D tentatively TRBD2 (6 bases). This CDR3 comprises 11 residues. Germline V gives CDR1 MNHEY, CDR2 SMNVEV (reference sequence). V gave up 3 bases and J gave up 7 bases, with 7 bases separating them.

The gene calls are TRBV7-3 and TRBJ1-1; D not resolved. The V gene's germline CDR1 is SGHTA and CDR2 FQGTGA. V was trimmed by 0 bases and J by 3 bases, leaving 8 bases between them. This CDR3 has 14 residues. CDR3 sequence: CASSLTGRDTEAFF. In nucleotides, the CDR3 is TGTGCCAGCAGCTTAACGGGGAGGGACACTGAAGCTTTCTTT.

The chain carries TRBV2 and TRBJ1-5; 9 nucleotides line up with TRBD1. V trimming: 8 bases; J trimming: 0 bases; junction bases outside the gene matches: 5. This CDR3 has 15 residues. From germline, CDR1 is SNHLY and CDR2 FYNNEI. This CDR3 reads CASRQGEYSNQPQHF. The CDR3 DNA reads TGTGCCAGCCGACAGGGGGAGTATAGCAATCAGCCCCAGCATTTT. The variable domain in full, completed from reference TRBV2 and TRBJ1-5, reads EPEVTQTPSHQVTQMGQEVILRCVPISNHLYFYWYRQILGQKVEFLVSFYNNEISEKSEIFDDQFSVERPDGSNFTLKIRSTKLEDSAMYFCASRQGEYSNQPQHFGDGTRLSIL.

The chain carries TRBV5-4 and TRBJ2-6, with 9 bases fitting TRBD1. Germline V gene lookup returns CDR1 SGHNT and CDR2 YYREEE (reference sequence). The CDR3 loop spans 16 amino acids. V shed 4 bases and J 4 bases; nucleotides not matched to a gene: 6. As DNA, the CDR3 is TGTGCCAGCAGCCCAACAGGGGGCACGGGGGCCAACGTCCTGACTTTC. Amino acids: CASSPTGGTGANVLTF.

This chain joins TRBV5-5 and TRBJ2-7, with 10 bases lining up with TRBD2. J lost 0 bases, V lost 1 base, and 10 bases had no gene match. CDR1 is SGHKS and CDR2 is YYEKEE in the germline V gene (reference sequence). CDR3 length: 18 residues. The CDR3 region has the DNA TGTGCCAGCAGCTTGTTGGCTAGCGGGGGCCCACACTCCTACGAGCAGTACTTC. Translated, it gives CASSLLASGGPHSYEQYF.

V is TRBV3-1 (or the pseudogene TRBV3-2) and J is TRBJ2-1; maybe TRBD1 (6 bases). The V end was cut by 6 bases, the J end by 2 bases, with 17 bases between. CDR1 is LGHDT and CDR2 is YNNKEL in the germline V gene (reference sequence). The CDR3 runs to 16 residues. CDR3 sequence (DNA): TGTGCCAGCAGACGAAGAGGTGAGGGGGCCTACAATGAGCAGTTCTTC. This encodes CASRRRGEGAYNEQFF.

The rearrangement uses TRBV30 and TRBJ1-3, with D maybe TRBD1 (5 bases). Trimming pared 4 bases from V and 4 bases from J, leaving 11 bases between. The CDR3 totals 13 residues. Germline-derived CDR1 and CDR2 are GTSNPN and SVGIG (reference sequence). The CDR3 DNA follows: TGTGCCTGGACGGAGGGGTTCGGAAACACCATATATTTT. This translates into CAWTEGFGNTIYF.

This sequence joins TRBV11-2 and TRBJ2-3; the D gene is possibly TRBD2 (6 bases). CDR3 length: 15 amino acids. Germline V CDR1 and CDR2: SGHAT, FQNNGV. V shed 6 bases and J shed 2 bases, with 15 bases lying between them. In DNA, the CDR3 is TGTGCCAGCAGGTTTCCAGGGAGGCACACAGATACGCAGTATTTT. Protein: CASRFPGRHTDTQYF.

V is TRBV29-1 and J is TRBJ2-5; 10 bases map to TRBD1. The CDR3 loop spans 14 amino acids. V lost 4 bases, J lost 5 bases, and 7 bases stayed unmatched. Germline CDR1 is SQVTM and CDR2 is ANQGSEA. CDR3 bases: TGCAGCGTTGGGACGGACAGGGGGTGGGAGACCCAGTACTTC. Residues: CSVGTDRGWETQYF.

V and J are TRBV11-2 and TRBJ1-2; possible D gene TRBD1, 6 bases. Germline-derived CDR1 and CDR2 are SGHAT and FQNNGV. This CDR3 spans 14 amino acids. Trimming shortened V by 5 bases and J by 4 bases, and 14 bases separated the two germline ends. As DNA, the CDR3 is TGTGCCAGCAGCCTATCCACAGGGTCCTATGGCTACACCTTC. It codes for CASSLSTGSYGYTF.